This T cell receptor beta chain was identified during a study of cytomegalovirus exposure and HLA in healthy donors. CDR3 size: 15 residues. Trimming removed 7 bases from V and 7 bases from J; junction bases left unmatched: 10. Germline V gene data show CDR1 as SGHNT and CDR2 as YENEEA. The donors (healthy individuals) were bone marrow donors. PCR was performed using 60 Vbeta and 13 Jbeta primers. Libraries were prepared by immunoSEQ multiplex PCR; TCRdb keeps only in-frame clonotypes and omits some of them. The repertoire table contains approximately 140,000 clones. Of note for this clone: No antigen is known for it.

General study results and limits: When analyzed later, a missense DCLRE1C variant was found to be linked to TCR beta V- and J-gene trimming. In a later analysis, around 18,000 TCR beta sequences were associated with HLA alleles at 0.05 false discovery rate. A later analysis reported that several of the most significant clusters appeared to be linked to common viral pathogens, among them Epstein-Barr virus.

The chain links TRBV11-3 to TRBJ2-2, with 9 bases aligning to TRBD1. The source of this sequence is a young woman in good health and CMV-seronegative. The sample comprised PBMCs. The CDR3 is CASTGTGLSGGELFF. In DNA, the CDR3 is TGTGCCAGCACAGGGACAGGGTTAAGTGGCGGGGAGCTGTTTTTT.